This paragraph covers one T cell receptor beta chain sequence. This specimen comes from a study of shared clonotypes between healthy human individuals. TCRdb's copy holds only in-frame clones and misses some; the assay was immunoSEQ multiplex PCR. The sample gives some 2,500,000 clones, approximately 93% of which show up once; 0.36% is in the top ten. The ends were cut back, 4 bases at V and 5 bases at J, with 15 bases in the middle. Per the germline V gene, CDR1 is PRHDT and CDR2 is FYEKMQ (reference sequence). This CDR3 is 15 amino acids long. This chain uses TRBV13 with TRBJ1-5; D perhaps matches TRBD1 (6 bases). This receptor was taken from a man aged 18 to 29 in good health. Some clones in this sample may be carry-over from other donors' samples. Sequenced material: naive CD4+ T cells from PBMCs. Subset reported: CD45RA+ positively selected. The CDR3: CASSSRQGGDQPQHF. CDR3 DNA: TGTGCCAGCAGCTCGCGTCAAGGGGGGGATCAGCCCCAGCATTTT. Full variable domain (missing parts from reference TRBV13 and TRBJ1-5): AAGVIQSPRHLIKEKRETATLKCYPIPRHDTVYWYQQGPGQDPQFLISFYEKMQSDKGSIPDRFSAQQFSDYHSELNMSSLELGDSALYFCASSSRQGGDQPQHFGDGTRLSIL.